What follows is one TCR beta chain and its context. Germline V gives CDR1 MDHEN, CDR2 SYDVKM. The CDR3 runs 16 residues. V lost 6 bases and J lost 2, with 17 bases in between. This sample was included in a study of shared clonotypes between healthy human individuals. Sorted-subset replicate PCR reactions were performed with approximately 0.2 ug DNA, corresponding to roughly 30,000 T cell genomes. Profiling relied on immunoSEQ multiplex PCR, and the TCRdb table lists in-frame clones only, not all of them. Here the sample spans 1.6 million or so clones, less than 99% being singletons. This chain uses TRBV28 with TRBJ1-5, with unresolved D. This clonotype was sampled from a man aged 25 to 40 in good health. Material: naive CD4+ T cells sorted from blood. Noted subset: CD45RA+ positively selected. DNA for the CDR3: TGTGCCAGCAGCTCTACGGAGGGAAGCGGCAATCAGCCCCAGCATTTT. This translates into CASSSTEGSGNQPQHF.